A single T cell receptor beta chain is shown here with its context. These data are taken from a study of control samples from healthy donors and cancer patients. TCRdb's table, derived via immunoSEQ multiplex PCR, lists solely in-frame clones and lacks some. The sample lists roughly 120,000 clones, around 89% seen once, with 15% to 20% in the top ten. With 6 bases clipped from V and 2 bases from J, the junction kept 2 bases outside the gene matches. The CDR3 consists of 15 residues. CDR1 is SGHTA, CDR2 FQGNSA, per germline. The sequencing input was blood. This chain connects TRBV7-2 to TRBJ2-2; 11 bases agree with TRBD2. The source is a woman in her forties or fifties in good health. The CDR3 DNA follows: TGTGCCAGCAGAGGGACTAGCGGAAACACCGGGGAGCTGTTTTTT. It codes for CASRGTSGNTGELFF. The whole variable domain, remainder taken from reference TRBV7-2 and TRBJ2-2, is GAGVSQSPSNKVTEKGKDVELRCDPISGHTALYWYRQSLGQGLEFLIYFQGNSAPDKSGLPSDRFSAERTGGSVSTLTIQRTQQEDSAVYLCASRGTSGNTGELFFGEGSRLTVL.